This T cell receptor beta chain was profiled in a study of Graves' ophthalmopathy and Graves' hyperthyroidism. Study-level information: Peripheral blood (taken before any treatment) was collected at initial diagnosis.

This clonotype was counted many times. The CDR3 consists of 11 residues. Trimming cost V 10 bases and J 4 bases; bases outside gene matches: 3. CDR1 ENHRY and CDR2 SYGVKD come from the germline V gene. Each diagnosis was determined on the basis of clinical symptoms, serum thyroxine, TRAb, thyroid ultrasound and orbital computed tomography. Amplification targeted the TCR beta CDR3 regions, with RNA transcripts as the source material. Scientists carried out first-round RT-PCR using HTBI primers and then a second-round multiplex PCR. TCRdb passed the multiplex PCR reads through MiXCR, listing each CDR3 protein once. This sample has 650,000 to 800,000 distinct CDR3 sequences, with approximately 39% found just once.

The rearrangement links TRBV10-3 to TRBJ2-7, with 8 bases matching TRBD2. The origin of this receptor is an adult man with Graves' ophthalmopathy. The sample comprised peripheral blood. Here the CDR3 DNA reads TGTGCCAGCGGGAGGTCGTACGAGCAGTACTTC. Translating it yields CASGRSYEQYF.